These T cell receptor beta chains were read from a single sample in a study of Tregs in tolerant kidney transplant recipients. Sequencing used immunoSEQ multiplex PCR; TCRdb keeps in-frame clones, though not all of them. The sample holds about 69,000 clones; 85% to 90% are singletons and the top ten take around 0.38%. The input for sequencing was CD4+ T cells from blood, taken before the transplant. The receptors were sampled from a human donor who received a combined kidney and bone marrow transplant. Both conserved end residues are part of each CDR3. The order of the fields is clone size, J gene, V gene, D gene, CDR3 DNA, CDR3 protein. The D gene is left open where the match is weak. Some rows mark clone size as missing; the rest say once, few, many or name a class of expanded clone.

clone size: NA
J gene: TRBJ1-4
V gene: TRBV5-4
D gene: TRBD1
CDR3 DNA: TGTGCCAGCAGCTTGCGGGACAGGGGCCTAGGTGAAAAACTGTTTTTT
CDR3 protein: CASSLRDRGLGEKLFF

clone size: NA
J gene: TRBJ2-1
V gene: TRBV2
D gene: NA
CDR3 DNA: TGTGCCAGCAGTCCGGAGAGGGCAGGGGTGTATGAGCAGTTCTTC
CDR3 protein: CASSPERAGVYEQFF

clone size: NA
J gene: TRBJ2-1
V gene: TRBV11-3
D gene: NA
CDR3 DNA: TGTGCCAGCAGCTTACGTTATCTGGGCGGGGCCGGCAATGAGCAGTTCTTC
CDR3 protein: CASSLRYLGGAGNEQFF

clone size: few
J gene: TRBJ1-5
V gene: TRBV2
D gene: NA
CDR3 DNA: TGTGCCAGCAGTTGGAGGGGCAATCAGCCCCAGCATTTT
CDR3 protein: CASSWRGNQPQHF

clone size: NA
J gene: TRBJ1-1
V gene: TRBV28
D gene: NA
CDR3 DNA: TGTGCCAGCAGTCTTCCCCCTAGGACTGAAGCTTTCTTT
CDR3 protein: CASSLPPRTEAFF

clone size: NA
J gene: TRBJ2-5
V gene: TRBV18
D gene: NA
CDR3 DNA: TGTGCCAGCTCCACTCGGGACAAAGAGACCCAGTACTTC
CDR3 protein: CASSTRDKETQYF

clone size: NA
J gene: TRBJ1-3
V gene: TRBV27
D gene: NA
CDR3 DNA: TGTGCCAGCAGTTTAAGGGGACACTCAGGAAACACCATATATTTT
CDR3 protein: CASSLRGHSGNTIYF

clone size: NA
J gene: TRBJ2-7
V gene: TRBV6-5
D gene: TRBD2
CDR3 DNA: TGTGCCAGCAGTTACTCGACTAGCGGGAGCTCCTACGAGCAGTACTTC
CDR3 protein: CASSYSTSGSSYEQYF

clone size: NA
J gene: TRBJ1-2
V gene: TRBV18
D gene: TRBD1
CDR3 DNA: TGTGCCAGCTCACCACCGGGACAGAGGTTAGGAGGCTACACCTTC
CDR3 protein: CASSPPGQRLGGYTF

clone size: NA
J gene: TRBJ2-3
V gene: TRBV9
D gene: NA
CDR3 DNA: TGTGCCAGCAGCTCGGAGGGCCGGGGCACAGATACGCAGTATTTT
CDR3 protein: CASSSEGRGTDTQYF

clone size: once
J gene: TRBJ1-4
V gene: TRBV29-1
D gene: TRBD1
CDR3 DNA: TGCAGCGTTGGTTACCGGGACAGGGCTAATGAAAAACTGTTTTTT
CDR3 protein: CSVGYRDRANEKLFF

clone size: few
J gene: TRBJ2-7
V gene: TRBV27
D gene: NA
CDR3 DNA: TGTGCCAGCAGTTCTCGGGGTGAGCAGTACTTC
CDR3 protein: CASSSRGEQYF

clone size: NA
J gene: TRBJ2-7
V gene: TRBV27
D gene: NA
CDR3 DNA: TGTGCCAGCAGTGGCTGGGAGGCGTCCTACGAGCAGTACTTC
CDR3 protein: CASSGWEASYEQYF

clone size: NA
J gene: TRBJ1-5
V gene: TRBV28
D gene: TRBD1
CDR3 DNA: TGTGCCAGCAGTTTAGGGGGACAGGGGTCCGTCAATCAGCCCCAGCATTTT
CDR3 protein: CASSLGGQGSVNQPQHF

clone size: NA
J gene: TRBJ1-2
V gene: TRBV25-1
D gene: TRBD1
CDR3 DNA: TGTGCCAGCAGTGAATTCGAGTGGGGGACAGATGGCTACACCTTC
CDR3 protein: CASSEFEWGTDGYTF

clone size: NA
J gene: TRBJ1-4
V gene: TRBV5-5
D gene: NA
CDR3 DNA: TGTGCCAGCAGCTTGGCCCGGTCAGAAAAACTGTTTTTT
CDR3 protein: CASSLARSEKLFF

clone size: NA
J gene: TRBJ2-1
V gene: TRBV6-5
D gene: TRBD2
CDR3 DNA: TGTGCCAGCAGTTATGAACGGGGGGGCTACAATGAGCAGTTCTTC
CDR3 protein: CASSYERGGYNEQFF

clone size: few
J gene: TRBJ1-5
V gene: TRBV2
D gene: NA
CDR3 DNA: TGTGCCAGCAGTGAAGCCGGACTACAAACTATCCTGCCCCAGCATTTT
CDR3 protein: CASSEAGLQTILPQHF